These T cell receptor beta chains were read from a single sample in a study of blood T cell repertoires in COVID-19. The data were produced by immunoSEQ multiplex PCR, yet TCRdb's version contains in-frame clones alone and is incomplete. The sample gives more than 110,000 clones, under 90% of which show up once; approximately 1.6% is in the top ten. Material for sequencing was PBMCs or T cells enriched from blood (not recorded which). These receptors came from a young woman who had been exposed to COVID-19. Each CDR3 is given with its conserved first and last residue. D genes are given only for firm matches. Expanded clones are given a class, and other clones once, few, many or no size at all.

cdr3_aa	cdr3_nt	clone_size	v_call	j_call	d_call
CASMRSSGNTIYF	TGTGCCAGCATGAGAAGCTCTGGAAACACCATATATTTT	.	TRBV11-2	TRBJ1-3	.
CASRDRGNTEAFF	TGTGCCAGCAGGGACAGGGGGAACACTGAAGCTTTCTTT	.	TRBV5-6	TRBJ1-1	TRBD1
CASSYAMLNGELFF	TGTGCCAGCAGTTATGCGATGCTCAACGGGGAGCTGTTTTTT	.	TRBV6-2/TRBV6-3	TRBJ2-2	.
CASSLGFPGTGNEQFF	TGTGCCAGCAGCTTAGGGTTTCCCGGGACAGGGAACGAGCAGTTCTTC	.	TRBV7-7	TRBJ2-1	TRBD1
CASRGEGQGNTEAFF	TGTGCCAGCAGGGGGGAAGGACAGGGGAACACTGAAGCTTTCTTT	once	TRBV28	TRBJ1-1	TRBD1
CASSYTGGSGELFF	TGTGCCAGCAGTTACACAGGGGGCAGCGGGGAGCTGTTTTTT	many	TRBV6-2/TRBV6-3	TRBJ2-2	TRBD1
CASRGGADTQYF	TGTGCCAGCAGAGGGGGAGCAGATACGCAGTATTTT	.	TRBV28	TRBJ2-3	.
CASRGQATDTQYF	TGTGCCAGCAGGGGGCAGGCCACAGATACGCAGTATTTT	.	TRBV2	TRBJ2-3	.
CASTPIAGGPRNEQFF	TGTGCCAGCACCCCTATAGCGGGAGGGCCTCGGAATGAGCAGTTCTTC	once	TRBV7-9	TRBJ2-1	TRBD2
CAISGTSGRAQYF	TGTGCCATCAGTGGGACTAGCGGGAGGGCCCAGTACTTC	.	TRBV10-3	TRBJ2-7	TRBD2
CSVAVVGVGNTIYF	TGCAGCGTTGCTGTCGTTGGAGTTGGAAACACCATATATTTT	.	TRBV29-1	TRBJ1-3	.
CASRGLAGAAEQFF	TGTGCCAGCAGAGGACTAGCGGGAGCCGCTGAGCAGTTCTTC	once	TRBV27	TRBJ2-1	TRBD2
CASSLVGGRSTDTQYF	TGTGCCAGCAGTTTAGTTGGCGGGAGGAGCACAGATACGCAGTATTTT	.	TRBV28	TRBJ2-3	TRBD2
CATSGSYQETQYF	TGTGCCACCAGTGGGAGTTATCAAGAGACCCAGTACTTC	.	TRBV24-1	TRBJ2-5	.
CASSYAGQGSQGRREQYF	TGTGCCAGCAGTTACGCGGGACAGGGGTCCCAAGGTAGGCGGGAGCAGTACTTC	once	TRBV6-2/TRBV6-3	TRBJ2-7	TRBD1
CSASGLVGYEQYF	TGCAGCGCCTCGGGACTAGTGGGGTACGAGCAGTACTTC	.	TRBV29-1	TRBJ2-7	TRBD2
CASTSRRLDNEQFF	TGTGCCAGCACCTCACGGCGCCTAGACAATGAGCAGTTCTTC	.	TRBV11-2	TRBJ2-1	.
CASSLVHGRRDEQYF	TGTGCCAGCAGCTTAGTTCACGGGAGACGAGACGAGCAGTACTTC	few	TRBV7-6	TRBJ2-7	.
CASSNVPIGTGSTDTQYF	TGTGCCAGCAGCAATGTTCCAATCGGGACAGGGTCCACAGATACGCAGTATTTT	few	TRBV5-4	TRBJ2-3	TRBD1
CASSLEGLTEAFF	TGTGCCAGCAGTTTAGAGGGGCTCACTGAAGCTTTCTTT	.	TRBV12-3/TRBV12-4	TRBJ1-1	.
CASSLRQELPDTQYF	TGCGCCAGCAGCTTACGACAGGAACTCCCAGATACGCAGTATTTT	.	TRBV5-1	TRBJ2-3	.
CASSQVTANTEAFF	TGCGCCAGCAGCCAAGTCACAGCGAACACTGAAGCTTTCTTT	few	TRBV4-1	TRBJ1-1	.
CASSPQGTSYNEQFF	TGTGCCAGCAGTCCCCAGGGGACCTCCTACAATGAGCAGTTCTTC	.	TRBV6-4	TRBJ2-1	.
CASSLRTGGGYSPLHF	TGTGCCAGCAGTTTACGAACAGGGGGCGGTTATTCACCCCTCCACTTT	.	TRBV27	TRBJ1-6	TRBD1
CASSIALREGVQYF	TGTGCCAGTAGTATCGCTTTGCGGGAGGGTGTGCAGTACTTC	.	TRBV19	TRBJ2-7	TRBD2
CASSWGWGQGGAYNEQFF	TGTGCCAGCAGTTGGGGCTGGGGACAGGGCGGCGCCTACAATGAGCAGTTCTTC	once	TRBV28	TRBJ2-1	TRBD1
CASSQGLDSGGSYNEQFF	TGCGCCAGCAGCCAAGGCCTCGATAGCGGGGGCTCCTACAATGAGCAGTTCTTC	few	TRBV4-1	TRBJ2-1	TRBD2
CASSLGAPNTEAFF	TGCGCCAGCAGCTTGGGGGCTCCCAACACTGAAGCTTTCTTT	.	TRBV5-1	TRBJ1-1	.
CASSQYFRLAGGRESSYNEQFF	TGTGCCAGCAGCCAATACTTTCGACTAGCGGGAGGCCGGGAGAGCTCCTACAATGAGCAGTTCTTC	.	TRBV4-2	TRBJ2-1	TRBD2
CASSFALPDSGNTIYF	TGTGCCAGCAGCTTCGCTCTTCCAGACTCTGGAAACACCATATATTTT	.	TRBV7-6	TRBJ1-3	.
CASSLVSVNTEAFF	TGCGCCAGCAGCTTGGTATCGGTGAACACTGAAGCTTTCTTT	.	TRBV5-1	TRBJ1-1	.
CASSFSAGGMGGYTF	TGTGCCAGCAGTTTTTCCGCCGGGGGTATGGGGGGCTACACCTTC	medium-sized	TRBV27	TRBJ1-2	.
CAWSVGLADKETQYF	TGTGCCTGGAGTGTCGGGCTAGCTGATAAAGAGACCCAGTACTTC	.	TRBV30	TRBJ2-5	.
CASSFRDTQYF	TGCGCCAGCAGCTTCCGAGATACGCAGTATTTT	.	TRBV5-1	TRBJ2-3	.
CASSLLTSGTYEQYF	TGTGCCAGCAGCTTACTCACTAGCGGTACCTACGAGCAGTACTTC	.	TRBV7-9	TRBJ2-7	TRBD2
CASRAGAGAQGTQYF	TGTGCCAGCAGGGCAGGAGCGGGAGCGCAGGGGACCCAGTACTTC	.	TRBV27	TRBJ2-5	TRBD2
CSVSGTAYGYTF	TGCAGCGTGTCCGGGACAGCCTATGGCTACACCTTC	.	TRBV29-1	TRBJ1-2	TRBD1